These 8 T cell receptor beta chains came from one sample sequenced in a study of T cells in Graves' hyperthyroidism and ophthalmopathy. Amplified regions were TCR beta CDR3 sequences from RNA transcripts. HTBI primers were used for first-round RT-PCR of the TCR CDR3. TCRdb analysed the multiplex PCR reads with MiXCR anew, one entry per CDR3 protein. The repertoire holds approximately 690,000 distinct CDR3 sequences, with about 20% as singletons. Sequenced: blood. These receptors came from a young man with Graves' ophthalmopathy.

The chain uses TRBV20-1 and TRBJ2-1; 10 bases are a match to TRBD2. CDR3 length: 16 amino acids. The V segment lost 3 bases and the J segment 1 base; nucleotides outside the gene matches: 6. CDR1 and CDR2 from the germline V gene are DFQATT and SNEGSKA (reference sequence). The CDR3 loop reads CSARDLAGASYNEQFF. DNA for the CDR3: TGCAGTGCTAGGGACCTAGCGGGAGCGTCCTACAATGAGCAGTTCTTC.

This clonotype was recorded many times. V usage is TRBV7-9 and J usage is TRBJ2-3; no clear D gene. V lost 1 base and J lost 3, with 8 bases in between. Germline CDR1 is SEHNR and CDR2 is FQNEAQ (reference sequence). The CDR3 covers 14 residues. This chain's CDR3 is CASSLVLQTDTQYF. DNA of the CDR3: TGTGCCAGCAGCTTAGTTTTACAAACAGATACGCAGTATTTT.

This clonotype was seen a handful of times. The V and J genes are TRBV2 and TRBJ1-3; D possibly corresponds to TRBD1 (6 bases). Germline V gene data show CDR1 as SNHLY and CDR2 as FYNNEI. V was trimmed by 5 bases and J by 0 bases, leaving 14 bases between them. The CDR3 spans 16 residues. The CDR3 loop reads CASSPLKGGSGNTIYF. The CDR3 DNA is TGTGCCAGCAGTCCCCTTAAGGGGGGCTCTGGAAACACCATATATTTT.

This clonotype was seen only a few times. The chain has TRBV7-9 and TRBJ1-1, with 8 bases matching TRBD1. CDR3 length: 13 residues. With V trimmed by 6 bases and J by 5 bases, 5 bases remained unmatched. CDR1 is SEHNR, CDR2 FQNEAQ, per germline (reference sequence). The CDR3 sequence is CASSMTGETEAFF. The CDR3 DNA follows: TGTGCCAGCAGTATGACAGGGGAGACTGAAGCTTTCTTT.

The sample holds many counts of this clonotype. Compared with germline, one end of the junction differs, possibly owing to a read error. The V and J genes are TRBV5-1 and TRBJ2-1; TRBD2 agrees at 9 bases. The CDR3 has 15 amino acids. The V gene's germline CDR1 is SGHRS and CDR2 YFSETQ. CDR3: CASSLSLAGPNEQFF. Written as DNA, the CDR3 is TGTGCCAGCAGCTTAAGCCTAGCGGGACCCAATGAGCAGTTCTTC.

In this sample, this clonotype turned up a few times. The chain recombines TRBV7-9 with TRBJ1-2, with 8 bases fitting TRBD1. V gave up 5 bases and J gave up 8 bases; unmatched junction bases: 13. Looked up from germline, CDR1 is SEHNR and CDR2 is FQNEAQ (reference sequence). This CDR3 spans 15 amino acids. CDR3 DNA sequence: TGTGCCAGCAGCAAATCCCCGGACAGGGCTGACGGCTACACCTTC. Translated, it gives CASSKSPDRADGYTF. The full variable domain, in which reference TRBV7-9 and TRBJ1-2 provide the parts outside the CDR3, is DTGVSQNPRHKITKRGQNVTFRCDPISEHNRLYWYRQTLGQGPEFLTYFQNEAQLEKSRLLSDRFSAERPKGSFSTLEIQRTEQGDSAMYLCASSKSPDRADGYTFGSGTRLTVV.

This clonotype was seen only a few times. Here the CDR3 DNA reads TGTGCCAGCAGCCGAGATGGAGCGGGAGGAGGGGAGCAGTACTTC. This codes for CASSRDGAGGGEQYF. The chain has TRBV3-1 and TRBJ2-7, with TRBD2 identical over 9 bases. There are 15 residues in the CDR3. After removal of 4 bases from V and 7 bases from J, the junction contained 11 bases not matched to a gene. CDR1 is LGHDT, CDR2 YNNKEL, per germline (reference sequence).

This clonotype was seen only a few times. This rearrangement joins TRBV10-3 to TRBJ2-7; 8 nucleotides agree with TRBD2. The CDR3 sequence is 12 residues long. Germline V gives CDR1 ENHRY, CDR2 SYGVKD. The ends lost 2 bases at V and 6 bases at J; junction bases unmatched: 0. The CDR3 sequence is CAISEAGGEQYF. Written as DNA, the CDR3 is TGTGCCATCAGTGAGGCGGGGGGCGAGCAGTACTTC.